The 2 T cell receptor beta chains in this list originate from one sample, sequenced in a study of identical twins. In TCRdb, the 5' RACE reads were re-called with MiXCR into one record per CDR3 protein. This repertoire shows over 200,000 distinct CDR3 sequences, 6.5% to 8% found once; its top ten account for 13% to 15%. The sample also formed part of further work on T cells expressing NK-cell markers.

Sequences were obtained from CD8+ T cells sorted from blood. These receptors originate from a woman between 18 and 29 years old in good health.

The chain joins TRBV9 to TRBJ1-2; D not resolved. This CDR3 region has 11 residues. Trimming removed 4 bases at V and 5 bases at J, with 6 bases between. Germline CDR1 SGDLS, CDR2 YYNGEE. CDR3 loop: CASSNRYGYTF. In nucleotides, the CDR3 is TGTGCCAGCAGCAACCGTTATGGCTACACCTTC.

The rearrangement joins TRBV7-8 to TRBJ1-1, with D perhaps matching TRBD1 (5 bases). The CDR3 is made up of 15 amino acids. V lost 1 base, J lost 0 bases, and 9 bases lay in between. Germline CDR1 SGHVS, CDR2 FQNEAQ. CDR3 in amino acids: CASSLDGGMNTEAFF. The CDR3 DNA reads TGTGCCAGCAGCTTAGATGGGGGAATGAACACTGAAGCTTTCTTT.